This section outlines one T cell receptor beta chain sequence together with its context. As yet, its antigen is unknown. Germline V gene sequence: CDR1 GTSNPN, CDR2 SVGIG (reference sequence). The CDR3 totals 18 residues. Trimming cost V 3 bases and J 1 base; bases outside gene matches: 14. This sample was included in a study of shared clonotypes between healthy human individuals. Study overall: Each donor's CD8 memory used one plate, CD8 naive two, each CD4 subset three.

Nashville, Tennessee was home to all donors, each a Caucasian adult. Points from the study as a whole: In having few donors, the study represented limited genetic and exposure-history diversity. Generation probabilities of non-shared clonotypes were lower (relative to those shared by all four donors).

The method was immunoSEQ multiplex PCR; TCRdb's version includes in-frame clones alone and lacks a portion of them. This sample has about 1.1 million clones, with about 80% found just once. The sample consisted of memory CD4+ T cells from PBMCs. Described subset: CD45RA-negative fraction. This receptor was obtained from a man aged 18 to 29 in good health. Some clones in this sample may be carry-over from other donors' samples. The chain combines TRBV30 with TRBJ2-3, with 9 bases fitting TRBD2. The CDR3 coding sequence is TGTGCCTGGAGGGCCCCCCTGGGAGAGCGGGAGGGCACAGATACGCAGTATTTT. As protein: CAWRAPLGEREGTDTQYF.